These 10 T cell receptor beta chains share one sample of origin, sequenced in a study of T cell changes during pregnancy in multiple sclerosis. The protocol was immunoSEQ multiplex PCR, while the TCRdb copy is restricted to in-frame clones and leaves out a portion. The repertoire holds approximately 50,000 clones, with approximately 94% as singletons. The input for sequencing was CD4+ T cells from peripheral blood mononuclear cells, taken in the third trimester of pregnancy. The receptors were sampled from a female donor with multiple sclerosis, enrolled in a pregnancy study.

The rearrangement joins TRBV7-8 to TRBJ2-5; 9 bases map to TRBD2. J lost 2 bases, V lost 5 bases, and 9 bases had no gene match. The germline V gene has CDR1 SGHVS and CDR2 FQNEAQ. CDR3 length: 16 residues. CDR3 DNA: TGTGCCAGCAGCCCTATTAGCGGGAGTAGGCAAGAGACCCAGTACTTC. Encoded protein: CASSPISGSRQETQYF.

This clone has only a few counts. The genes are TRBV6-4 and TRBJ1-6; no clear D gene. The CDR3 has 13 residues. The germline gives CDR1 MRHNA, CDR2 SNTAGT. Trimming took off 0 bases at V and 12 bases at J, with 9 bases between the two ends. Here the CDR3 reads CASSDSIRGPLHF. The CDR3 DNA reads TGTGCCAGCAGTGACTCGATTCGGGGACCCCTCCACTTT.

The genes are TRBV5-1 and TRBJ2-7; D ambiguous. In germline, CDR1 is SGHRS, CDR2 YFSETQ. This CDR3 comprises 14 residues. V gave up 0 bases and J gave up 7 bases, with 14 bases separating them. Written as DNA, the CDR3 is TGCGCCAGCAGCTTGGGAGACGGGTTTGGAGAGCAGTACTTC. The encoded protein is CASSLGDGFGEQYF.

The chain is built from TRBV19 and TRBJ2-1, with D possibly matching TRBD1 (5 bases). This CDR3 comprises 14 residues. Between the trimmed V and J ends, which lost 5 bases and 7 bases, there was a span of 15 bases. Germline-derived CDR1 and CDR2 are LNHDA and SQIVND (reference sequence). The CDR3 bases are TGTGCCAGTAGTCTCAGGCAGGGTAGGAATGAGCAGTTCTTC. Translating gives CASSLRQGRNEQFF. Using reference TRBV19 and TRBJ2-1 for the parts outside the CDR3, the full variable domain is DGGITQSPKYLFRKEGQNVTLSCEQNLNHDAMYWYRQDPGQGLRLIYYSQIVNDFQKGDIAEGYSVSREKKESFPLTVTSAQKNPTAFYLCASSLRQGRNEQFFGPGTRLTVL.

The V gene is TRBV19, the J gene TRBJ2-7, with 11 bases aligning to TRBD2. The CDR3 covers 16 residues. Germline CDR1 is LNHDA and CDR2 is SQIVND (reference sequence). V lost 3 bases and J lost 2; bases outside the gene matches: 6. The CDR3 DNA sequence: TGTGCCAGTAGTATGAAGGTGACTAGCGGGGCCTACGAGCAGTACTTC. Translation gives CASSMKVTSGAYEQYF. Variable domain in full (rest from reference TRBV19 and TRBJ2-7): DGGITQSPKYLFRKEGQNVTLSCEQNLNHDAMYWYRQDPGQGLRLIYYSQIVNDFQKGDIAEGYSVSREKKESFPLTVTSAQKNPTAFYLCASSMKVTSGAYEQYFGPGTRLTVT.

The chain combines TRBV30 with TRBJ1-1, with 9 bases matching TRBD1. In germline, CDR1 is GTSNPN, CDR2 SVGIG (reference sequence). Trimming cost V 1 base and J 3 bases; bases outside gene matches: 3. This CDR3 contains 14 residues. The CDR3 DNA follows: TGTGCCTGGAGTGAGGACAGGGGCGACACTGAAGCTTTCTTT. This codes for CAWSEDRGDTEAFF.

The chain has TRBV10-3 and TRBJ2-3, with TRBD2 matching 12 bases. CDR3 length: 16 amino acids. V gave up 6 bases and J gave up 4 bases; unmatched junction bases: 8. The V gene's germline CDR1 is ENHRY and CDR2 SYGVKD. CDR3 coding DNA: TGTGCCATCAGGGGACTAGCGGGTAATGGGGCAGATACGCAGTATTTT. This encodes CAIRGLAGNGADTQYF.

This rearrangement joins TRBV27 to TRBJ2-7; 7 nucleotides line up with TRBD2. The CDR3 runs 17 residues. CDR1 MNHEY and CDR2 SMNVEV come from the germline V gene (reference sequence). Trimming at V came to 2 bases and at J to 5 bases, leaving 15 bases not matched to a gene. The CDR3 DNA reads as TGTGCCAGCAGTTTAGAGTATCAGGGACCGACTAGCCACGAGCAGTACTTC. As protein: CASSLEYQGPTSHEQYF.

This clone occurred once. The chain has TRBV6-5 and TRBJ1-1, with D possibly TRBD1 on 6 matching bases. The V gene lost 7 bases and the J gene lost 1 base, with 13 bases spanning the gap. The CDR3 runs 14 residues. Looked up from germline, CDR1 is MNHEY and CDR2 is SVGAGI. The CDR3 is CASMWGRGNTEAFF. For the CDR3, the DNA is TGTGCCAGCATGTGGGGGCGCGGGAACACTGAAGCTTTCTTT.

The chain has TRBV6-5 and TRBJ1-5; D is unclear. Germline CDR1 MNHEY, CDR2 SVGAGI. Trimming pared 5 bases from V and 6 bases from J, leaving 17 bases between. The CDR3 loop spans 15 amino acids. Here the CDR3 reads CASSPRTLGGQPQHF. DNA of the CDR3: TGTGCCAGCAGTCCTCGGACTTTGGGCGGTCAGCCCCAGCATTTT.